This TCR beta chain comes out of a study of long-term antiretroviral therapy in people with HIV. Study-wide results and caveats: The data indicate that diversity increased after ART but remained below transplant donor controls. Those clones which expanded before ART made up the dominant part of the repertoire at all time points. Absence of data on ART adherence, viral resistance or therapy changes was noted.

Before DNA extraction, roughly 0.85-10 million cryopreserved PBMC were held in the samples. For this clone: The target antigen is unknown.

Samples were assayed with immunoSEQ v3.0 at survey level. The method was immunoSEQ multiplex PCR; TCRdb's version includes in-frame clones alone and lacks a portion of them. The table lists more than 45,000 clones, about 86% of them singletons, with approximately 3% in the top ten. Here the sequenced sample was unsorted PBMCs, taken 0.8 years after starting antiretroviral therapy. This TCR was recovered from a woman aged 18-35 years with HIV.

The CDR3 sequence: CAISPDRQGPNEQFF. In nucleotides, the CDR3 is TGTGCCATCAGTCCGGACCGTCAAGGGCCCAATGAGCAGTTCTTC. This chain uses TRBV10-3 with TRBJ2-1; D remains unclear. The CDR3 length is 15 residues. CDR1 is ENHRY and CDR2 is SYGVKD in the germline V gene. The V end lost 5 bases, the J end lost 6 bases, and 17 bases lay between the germline ends.